Each of the 22 T cell receptor beta chains below was sequenced from the same sample in a study of regulatory T cells in long-lasting Graves disease. The time point is: newly diagnosed GD, antithyroid drugs for less than 3 months. Isolated PBMC RNA provided the starting material for the TCR library. Building of the TCR beta libraries involved iRepertoire HTBI primers and Arm-PCR of CDR3 regions. MiXCR, run by TCRdb on the multiplex PCR reads, gives a single entry per CDR3 protein. The repertoire holds under 450,000 distinct CDR3 sequences, 15% to 20% seen once, with about 19% in the top ten. The same sample was also studied in work on T cells in Graves' hyperthyroidism and ophthalmopathy.

The sample here was peripheral blood mononuclear cells (PBMCs), taken at new diagnosis, from a patient treated with antithyroid drugs. The receptor set was obtained from a woman aged 18-35 years with Graves disease.

In this sample, this clonotype turned up many times. This chain's CDR3 is CASSSGGVGANVLTF. The DNA of the CDR3 is TGTGCCAGCAGTTCAGGGGGCGTTGGGGCCAACGTCCTGACTTTC. This chain joins TRBV12-3 or TRBV12-4 and TRBJ2-6; 8 bases fit TRBD1. The V and J ends lost 4 bases and 3 bases, in that order; junction bases with no gene match: 2. CDR3 length: 15 amino acids.

This clonotype was seen repeatedly, ten times or more. The chain links TRBV10-3 to TRBJ2-7; TRBD1 might be the D (6 bases). The CDR3 contains 16 residues. V was shortened by 0 bases and J by 0 bases, with 12 bases between the two germline ends. The germline V gene encodes CDR1 ENHRY and CDR2 SYGVKD. The CDR3 coding sequence is TGTGCCATCAGTGAGTCGCAGGGGAAGAGCTCCTACGAGCAGTACTTC. Amino acids: CAISESQGKSSYEQYF.

This clonotype has ten or more counts. CDR3 protein: CASTFGPGTYEQYF. The CDR3 nucleotides are TGTGCCAGTACATTTGGTCCGGGAACCTACGAGCAGTACTTC. This chain uses TRBV19 with TRBJ2-7, with TRBD2 as a possible D gene (5 bases). Germline CDR1 is LNHDA and CDR2 is SQIVND (reference sequence). This CDR3 spans 14 amino acids. The germline V and J ends were trimmed by 7 bases and 2 bases, with 15 bases remaining between them.

This clonotype appeared many times. The genes are TRBV5-1 and TRBJ2-2, with D perhaps TRBD2 (6 bases). Looked up from germline, CDR1 is SGHRS and CDR2 is YFSETQ. This CDR3 region has 16 residues. V lost 2 bases and J lost 3, with 14 bases in between. The chain's CDR3 is CASSLSPGGYTGELFF. The CDR3 nucleotides read TGCGCCAGCAGCTTATCACCCGGGGGATACACCGGGGAGCTGTTTTTT.

The rearrangement joins TRBV19 to TRBJ2-2; D gene uncertain. Germline assignment: CDR1 LNHDA and CDR2 SQIVND (reference sequence). V was shortened by 5 bases and J by 6 bases, with 13 bases between the two germline ends. The CDR3 has 14 amino acids. CDR3 amino acids: CASSVSVSPGELFF. The CDR3, as DNA: TGTGCCAGTAGTGTATCCGTTAGCCCCGGGGAGCTGTTTTTT.

The V gene is TRBV9, the J gene TRBJ1-2; D unclear. CDR3 length: 11 amino acids. Trimming took off 2 bases at V and 2 bases at J, with 1 base between the two ends. Germline lookup yields CDR1 SGDLS and CDR2 YYNGEE. CDR3 sequence reads: CASSVNYGYTF. The CDR3 nucleotides read TGTGCCAGCAGCGTCAACTATGGCTACACCTTC.

There are many counts of this clonotype. V is TRBV4-1 and J is TRBJ2-1; D is ambiguous. Germline V lookup: CDR1 MGHRA, CDR2 YSYEKL. The ends were cut back, 0 bases at V and 1 base at J, with 10 bases in the middle. CDR3 length: 16 residues. For the CDR3, the DNA is TGCGCCAGCAGCCAAGATAGGGCAGGTTCCTACAATGAGCAGTTCTTC. Amino acid sequence: CASSQDRAGSYNEQFF.

Ten or more counts support this clonotype. The CDR3 sequence is CASRRGGRRGTEQYF. The DNA of the CDR3 is TGTGCCAGCAGAAGAGGGGGGAGGAGAGGTACCGAGCAGTACTTC. The V call is TRBV12-3 or TRBV12-4, the J call TRBJ2-7; tentatively, D is TRBD1 or TRBD2 (6 bases each). Deletions cut 6 bases from V and 6 bases from J, with 21 bases between. This CDR3 comprises 15 residues.

This clonotype has more than one count but fewer than ten. A read error may explain this, as a much larger clone is one base away. The chain uses TRBV7-2 and TRBJ1-2; 9 positions agree with TRBD1. V dropped 5 bases and J dropped 2; count of bases not matched to a gene: 6. This CDR3 comprises 15 residues. Germline values: CDR1 SGHTA, CDR2 FQGNSA. CDR3 in DNA: TGTGCCAGCAGCCCCCGGACAGGGGAAAACTATGGCTACACCTTC. It encodes CASSPRTGENYGYTF.

In this sample, this clonotype turned up a few times. The V call is TRBV29-1, the J call TRBJ2-7; no clear D gene. Trimming removed 0 bases at V and 0 bases at J, with 9 bases between. The CDR3 totals 14 residues. Germline lookup yields CDR1 SQVTM and CDR2 ANQGSEA. The CDR3 sequence is CSVEDGDNSYEQYF. The CDR3 region has the DNA TGCAGCGTTGAAGATGGTGACAACTCCTACGAGCAGTACTTC.

This clonotype was counted a few times. The chain combines TRBV7-2 with TRBJ1-5; perhaps TRBD1 as D (6 bases). The length of the CDR3 is 15 residues. The germline gives CDR1 SGHTA, CDR2 FQGNSA. Deletions cut 5 bases from V and 7 bases from J, with 18 bases between. This CDR3 is CASSPDMGARQPQHF. The CDR3 DNA is TGTGCCAGCAGCCCCGATATGGGGGCGAGGCAGCCCCAGCATTTT.

This clonotype was counted ten times or more. The rearrangement uses TRBV20-1 and TRBJ1-2; D is unclear. This CDR3 is 13 amino acids long. V dropped 4 bases and J dropped 3 bases, with 12 bases sitting between them. In germline, CDR1 is DFQATT, CDR2 SNEGSKA (reference sequence). CDR3 sequence (DNA): TGCAGTGCTATAATGCCGGGCGACTATGGCTACACCTTC. Its protein is CSAIMPGDYGYTF.

This clonotype was observed many times. V and J are TRBV10-3 and TRBJ1-2; perhaps TRBD1 as D (5 bases). The CDR3 sequence is 12 residues long. Between the trimmed V and J ends, which lost 10 bases and 4 bases, there was a span of 13 bases. In germline, CDR1 is ENHRY, CDR2 SYGVKD. CDR3 sequence (DNA): TGTGCCACGGATCATAGGGGCTATGGCTACACCTTC. Translated, it gives CATDHRGYGYTF.

This clonotype showed up many times. The chain carries TRBV7-2 and TRBJ2-3; either TRBD1 or TRBD2 may fit D (6 bases each). In germline, CDR1 is SGHTA, CDR2 FQGNSA. V lost 0 bases and J lost 4, with 17 bases in between. The CDR3 spans 17 residues. CDR3 in amino acids: CASSLATGGMGADTQYF. In nucleotides, the CDR3 is TGTGCCAGCAGCTTAGCGACAGGCGGGATGGGTGCAGATACGCAGTATTTT.

V is TRBV27 and J is TRBJ1-1, with D unresolved. V lost 0 bases, J lost 0 bases, and 5 bases lay in between. This CDR3 region has 14 residues. CDR1 MNHEY and CDR2 SMNVEV come from the germline V gene (reference sequence). CDR3 DNA: TGTGCCAGCAGTTTATCCAGGATGAACACTGAAGCTTTCTTT. It translates to CASSLSRMNTEAFF.

In its sample, this clonotype was seen many times. The DNA of the CDR3 is TGTGCCAGCTCACCTAACGGGGCCGGGATATCCACAGATACGCAGTATTTT. Its translation: CASSPNGAGISTDTQYF. The rearrangement links TRBV18 to TRBJ2-3; the D call may be TRBD1 or TRBD2 (5 bases each). V lost 3 bases and J lost 2, with 18 bases in between. This CDR3 has 17 amino acids. Germline CDR1 KGHSH, CDR2 LQKENI. The full variable domain, its missing parts supplied by reference TRBV18 and TRBJ2-3, is NAGVMQNPRHLVRRRGQEARLRCSPMKGHSHVYWYRQLPEEGLKFMVYLQKENIIDESGMPKERFSAEFPKEGPSILRIQQVVRGDSAAYFCASSPNGAGISTDTQYFGPGTRLTVL.

In its sample, this clonotype was seen many times. J is TRBJ1-2 and V is TRBV10-3, with 10 bases identical to TRBD1. CDR3 length: 15 amino acids. Germline V gene data show CDR1 as ENHRY and CDR2 as SYGVKD. Trimming at V came to 5 bases and at J to 1 base, leaving 4 bases not matched to a gene. The CDR3 nucleotides are TGTGCCATCAGTCCCGGGACAGGGGTTAACTATGGCTACACCTTC. It encodes CAISPGTGVNYGYTF.

This rearrangement joins TRBV20-1 to TRBJ2-1, with 11 positions matching TRBD2. Germline CDR1 is DFQATT and CDR2 is SNEGSKA (reference sequence). V gave up 3 bases and J gave up 9 bases; unmatched junction bases: 13. CDR3 length: 16 residues. This chain's CDR3 is CSARNYNSGGASEQFF. The CDR3 DNA follows: TGCAGTGCTAGGAATTATAATAGCGGGGGGGCCAGTGAGCAGTTCTTC.

This clonotype was detected many times. The chain carries TRBV6-5 and TRBJ2-7, with D uncertain. This CDR3 spans 11 amino acids. Trimming shortened V by 2 bases and J by 6 bases, and 5 bases separated the two germline ends. Per germline, CDR1 MNHEY and CDR2 SVGAGI. CDR3 residues: CASSYGAEQYF. The DNA for the CDR3 is TGTGCCAGCAGTTACGGTGCCGAGCAGTACTTC.

In its sample, this clonotype was seen many times. The chain couples TRBV18 to TRBJ2-1, with 11 nucleotides matching TRBD2. Trimming at V came to 0 bases and at J to 9 bases, leaving 7 bases not matched to a gene. Germline V gives CDR1 KGHSH, CDR2 LQKENI. The length of the CDR3 is 16 residues. This CDR3 reads CASSPPLLAGVIEQFF. The CDR3 nucleotides read TGTGCCAGCTCACCACCTTTACTAGCGGGAGTTATTGAGCAGTTCTTC.

A remark on this clonotype: It may be a read error: a sequence one base away is much more abundant. This chain joins TRBV7-2 and TRBJ2-3, with D unresolved. The CDR3 sequence is 12 residues long. CDR1 is SGHTA, CDR2 FQGNSA, per germline. V lost 3 bases and J 11 bases, leaving 12 bases between the germline ends. This chain's CDR3 is CASSLVSGMQYF. The CDR3 DNA reads TGTGCCAGCAGCTTGGTGTCAGGTATGCAGTATTTT.

This clonotype has ten or more counts. The rearrangement uses TRBV12-3 or TRBV12-4 and TRBJ1-2; D is uncertain. The CDR3 is 15 amino acids. V lost 6 bases and J 2 bases, leaving 16 bases between the germline ends. CDR3 DNA sequence: TGTGCCAGCAGCCCGGCAGGCAGCCGAAACTATGGCTACACCTTC. Translated, it gives CASSPAGSRNYGYTF.